This T cell receptor beta chain was found in a study of beta chain features in type 1 diabetes (dated by TCRdb to 2016 to 2019). Background for the entire study: Mean age, gender distribution, total cell number and subset yield did not differ between patients and healthy donors. A total of over 95,000,000 sorted cells were examined across all samples, and RNA yield correlated strongly with the number of cells per subset. In the study, TCRB repertoires of sorted circulating CD4+ T cell subsets from recently diagnosed type 1 diabetes patients were compared with those of matched healthy donors. Whereas all 28 donors provided naive and central memory subsets, regulatory and stem cell-like memory subsets were isolated from just 8 patients and roughly 8 healthy donors.

The entire amount of isolated RNA was reverse transcribed using the High Capacity cDNA Reverse Transcription Kit, so the sequenced TCRB transcripts were expressed ones. Naive, central memory and regulatory T cell samples underwent deep immunoSEQ sequencing, averaging roughly 3.4 million total reads per sample. After sorted cells were lysed in RLT buffer, RNA was extracted with DNase-treated RNeasy Micro or Mini kits, with the choice depending on cell number. To prevent cross-contamination, every cell subset was processed on its own, while patient and healthy donor samples were processed together. The immunoSEQ multiplex PCR was used to amplify TCRB sequences from cDNA, generating 87-bp fragments that spanned the CDR3 region. The amplicons were sequenced using the Illumina HiSeq platform. As for the authors' bioinformatics: PCR bias was computationally corrected using synthetic template baselines, reads within Hamming distance 2 were collapsed, and singletons that could not be merged were discarded. Reads were aligned to IMGT to assign V, D and J genes, CDR3 length, and insertions or deletions at six rearrangement sites. Within each subset, clonotype counts were normalized to the number of sorted cells before true diversity and Gini coefficients were calculated with the tcR R package. Repertoire sharing was quantified using the overlap coefficient calculated on TCRB nucleotide sequences. As a proxy for the pre-selection repertoire, out-of-frame TCRB sequences from naive cells were analyzed. In its TCRdb copy, this immuneACCESS table keeps in-frame sequences only and misses some clones. Where compared with another copy, unresolved V genes explain less than half of these, and the others have no known cause. From that table come the V and J calls and clone size; the DNA was used to work out D and trimming. This sample comprises some 350,000 clones, about 14% of them detected only once. The top ten clones comprise around 0.016% of the sample.

Overall study results and their limits: Fewer insertions and more nucleotide deletions at VDJ recombination sites were observed in patients with type 1 diabetes, implying thymic rearrangement abnormalities. In all four CD4+ subsets, TCRB CDR3 length was moderately but significantly shorter in type 1 diabetes patients. Because cDNA was sequenced instead of genomic DNA, highly expressing activated cells could be over-represented, though the groups showed no difference in activation or CD3 levels. Naive, central memory and regulatory TCRB repertoires appeared to be more alike among patients than among healthy donors. HLA sub-analyses involved small numbers of individuals, so any influence of HLA type on TCRB rearrangement remained unresolved. PCR might favor shorter templates, but patient and control samples were amplified and corrected together, so any skew would affect both groups equally.

A single peripheral blood draw of approximately 0.11 L on average was collected from each donor into heparinised tubes. Naive, central memory, regulatory and stem cell-like memory CD4+ T cells were sorted on a BD FACSAria II using a panel including CD45RO, CCR7, CD25, CD127, CD95 and CD27. Purity was above 95% for every sorted population. PBMCs were isolated right away by Lymphoprep density gradient centrifugation and were stained directly, without culture. So that batch effects would be minimized, each experiment stained and sorted samples in pairs, pairing one healthy donor with one patient. Details on this clone: Its antigen is unknown. No base quality values were provided; no much bigger clone lies one nucleotide off.

The source is a woman aged 18 to 35 with type 1 diabetes. Sequencing used naive CD4+ T cells from blood. In the paper's terms, the cell subset or site label means: true naive CD4+ T cells.

CDR3 region: CASSELTSGSRYNEQFF. The DNA is TGTGCCAGCAGTGAGTTAACTAGCGGGAGTCGGTACAATGAGCAGTTCTTC. This chain joins TRBV2 to TRBJ2-1, with 11 bases matching TRBD2. The CDR3 starts with the cysteine, ends with the phenylalanine, and has 17 residues. CDR3 DNA is the only sequence kept; it has 51 bases, read in frame from the first base. V lost 3 bases and J lost 4 bases, and the count of bases not matched to a germline gene is 8. As encoded in the germline V gene, CDR1 is SNHLY while CDR2 is FYNNEI.